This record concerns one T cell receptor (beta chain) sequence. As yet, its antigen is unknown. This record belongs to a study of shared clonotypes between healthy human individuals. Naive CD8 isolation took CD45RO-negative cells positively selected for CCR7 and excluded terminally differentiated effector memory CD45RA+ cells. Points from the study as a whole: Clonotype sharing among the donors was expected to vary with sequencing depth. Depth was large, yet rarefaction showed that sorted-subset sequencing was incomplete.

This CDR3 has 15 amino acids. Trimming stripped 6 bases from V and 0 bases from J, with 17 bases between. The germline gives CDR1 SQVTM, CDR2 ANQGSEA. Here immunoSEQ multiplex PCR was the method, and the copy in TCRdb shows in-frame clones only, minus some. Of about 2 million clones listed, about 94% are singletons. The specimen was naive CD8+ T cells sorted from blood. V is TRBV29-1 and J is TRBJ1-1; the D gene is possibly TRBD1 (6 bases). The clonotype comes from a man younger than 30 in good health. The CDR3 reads CSVMGGQLMNTEAFF. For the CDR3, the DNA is TGCAGCGTCATGGGCGGACAGTTAATGAACACTGAAGCTTTCTTT.